This TCR beta chain comes out of a study of T cells in Graves' hyperthyroidism and ophthalmopathy. The sample holds many counts of this clonotype. Amplification targeted TCR beta CDR3 regions from RNA transcripts. TCR CDR3 underwent first-round RT-PCR with the HTBI primer set. Each CDR3 protein gets one entry after TCRdb re-called the multiplex PCR reads with MiXCR. The data contain 250,000 to 300,000 distinct CDR3 sequences, about 14% of them singletons. V lost 7 bases, J lost 0 bases, and 5 bases stayed unmatched. Germline assignment: CDR1 LNHDA and CDR2 SQIVND (reference sequence). The CDR3 runs to 14 residues.

The sample was blood. The rearrangement uses TRBV19 and TRBJ1-1, with 7 bases aligning to TRBD1. This sequence originates from a woman between 25 and 40 years old with Graves' hyperthyroidism that later progressed to Graves' ophthalmopathy. Here the CDR3 reads CASTLQGMNTEAFF. DNA for the CDR3: TGTGCCAGTACCTTACAGGGGATGAACACTGAAGCTTTCTTT.